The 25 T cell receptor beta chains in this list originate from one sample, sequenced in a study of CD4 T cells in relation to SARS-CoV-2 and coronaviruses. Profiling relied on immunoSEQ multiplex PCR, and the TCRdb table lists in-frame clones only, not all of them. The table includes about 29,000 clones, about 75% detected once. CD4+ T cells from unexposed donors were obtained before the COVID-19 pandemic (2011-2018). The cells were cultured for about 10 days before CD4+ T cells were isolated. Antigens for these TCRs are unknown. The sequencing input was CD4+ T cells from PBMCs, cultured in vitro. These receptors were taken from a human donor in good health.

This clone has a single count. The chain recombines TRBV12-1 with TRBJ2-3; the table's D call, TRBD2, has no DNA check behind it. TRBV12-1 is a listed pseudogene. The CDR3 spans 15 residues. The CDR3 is CASSFRGALTDTQYF. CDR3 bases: TGTGCCAGCAGCTTTCGGGGGGCGCTGACAGATACGCAGTATTTT.

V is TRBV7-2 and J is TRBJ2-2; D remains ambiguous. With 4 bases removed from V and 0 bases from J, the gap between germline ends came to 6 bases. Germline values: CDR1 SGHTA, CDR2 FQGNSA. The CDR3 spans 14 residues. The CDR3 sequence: CASSSGPNTGELFF. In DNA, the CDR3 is TGTGCCAGCAGCTCGGGCCCGAACACCGGGGAGCTGTTTTTT.

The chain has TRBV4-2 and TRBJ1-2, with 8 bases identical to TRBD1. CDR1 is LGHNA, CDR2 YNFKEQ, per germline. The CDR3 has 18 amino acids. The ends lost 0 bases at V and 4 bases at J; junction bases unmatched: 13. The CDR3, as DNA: TGTGCCAGCAGCCAAGACAGGCAGGGGGCTACTGCGGGCTATGGCTACACCTTC. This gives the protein CASSQDRQGATAGYGYTF.

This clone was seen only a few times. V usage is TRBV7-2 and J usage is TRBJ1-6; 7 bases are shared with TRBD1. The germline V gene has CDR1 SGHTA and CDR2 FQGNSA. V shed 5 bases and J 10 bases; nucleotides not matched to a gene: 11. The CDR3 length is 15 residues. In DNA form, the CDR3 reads TGTGCCAGCAGCCGCACTACAGGGGATGGCTCACCCCTCCACTTT. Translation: CASSRTTGDGSPLHF.

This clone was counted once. The CDR3 spells CASSPPASGPGTQYF. The CDR3 bases are TGTGCCAGCTCACCACCGGCTAGCGGGCCGGGGACCCAGTACTTC. This chain connects TRBV18 to TRBJ2-5, with 8 bases that match TRBD2. The ends lost 0 bases at V and 7 bases at J; junction bases unmatched: 7. This CDR3 is 15 amino acids long. Germline CDR1 and CDR2: KGHSH and LQKENI.

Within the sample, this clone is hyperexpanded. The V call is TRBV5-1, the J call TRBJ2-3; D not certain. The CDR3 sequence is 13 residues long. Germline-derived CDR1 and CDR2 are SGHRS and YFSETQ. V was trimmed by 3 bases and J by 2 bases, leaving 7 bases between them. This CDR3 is CASSSMPTDTQYF. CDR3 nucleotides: TGCGCCAGCAGCTCTATGCCCACAGATACGCAGTATTTT.

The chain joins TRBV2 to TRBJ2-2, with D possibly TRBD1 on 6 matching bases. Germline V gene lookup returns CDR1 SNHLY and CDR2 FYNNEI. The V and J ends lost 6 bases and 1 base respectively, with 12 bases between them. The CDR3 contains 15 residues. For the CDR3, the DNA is TGTGCCAGCAGAAGGACAGACATGAACACCGGGGAGCTGTTTTTT. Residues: CASRRTDMNTGELFF. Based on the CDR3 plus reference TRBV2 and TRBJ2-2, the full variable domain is EPEVTQTPSHQVTQMGQEVILRCVPISNHLYFYWYRQILGQKVEFLVSFYNNEISEKSEIFDDQFSVERPDGSNFTLKIRSTKLEDSAMYFCASRRTDMNTGELFFGEGSRLTVL.

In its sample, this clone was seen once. The CDR3 region is CASSELLAGSSYNEQFF. Here the CDR3 DNA reads TGTGCCAGCAGTGAATTACTAGCGGGTTCCTCCTACAATGAGCAGTTCTTC. This sequence joins TRBV6-1 and TRBJ2-1, with TRBD2 identical over 9 bases. This CDR3 is 17 amino acids long. CDR1 MNHNS and CDR2 SASEGT come from the germline V gene. V lost 2 bases and J lost 0; bases outside the gene matches: 5.

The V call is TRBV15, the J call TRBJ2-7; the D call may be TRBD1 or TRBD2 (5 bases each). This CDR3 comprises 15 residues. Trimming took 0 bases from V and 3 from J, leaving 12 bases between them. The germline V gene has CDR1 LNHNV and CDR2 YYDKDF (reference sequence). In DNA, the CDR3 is TGTGCCACCAGCAGAGACAGGGCTAGCTACTACGAGCAGTACTTC. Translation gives CATSRDRASYYEQYF. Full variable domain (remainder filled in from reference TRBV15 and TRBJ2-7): DAMVIQNPRYQVTQFGKPVTLSCSQTLNHNVMYWYQQKSSQAPKLLFHYYDKDFNNEADTPDNFQSRRPNTSFCFLDIRSPGLGDTAMYLCATSRDRASYYEQYFGPGTRLTVT.

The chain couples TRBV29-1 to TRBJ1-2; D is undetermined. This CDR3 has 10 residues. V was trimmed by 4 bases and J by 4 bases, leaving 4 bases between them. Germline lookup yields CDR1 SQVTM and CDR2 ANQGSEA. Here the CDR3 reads CSVVAYGYTF. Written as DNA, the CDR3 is TGCAGCGTTGTCGCCTATGGCTACACCTTC.

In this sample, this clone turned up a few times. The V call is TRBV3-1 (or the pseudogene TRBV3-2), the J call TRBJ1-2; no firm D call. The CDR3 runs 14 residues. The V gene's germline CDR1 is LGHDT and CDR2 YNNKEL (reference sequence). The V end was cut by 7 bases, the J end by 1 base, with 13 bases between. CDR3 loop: CASKSREGNYGYTF. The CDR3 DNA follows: TGTGCCAGCAAGTCTAGGGAAGGTAACTATGGCTACACCTTC.

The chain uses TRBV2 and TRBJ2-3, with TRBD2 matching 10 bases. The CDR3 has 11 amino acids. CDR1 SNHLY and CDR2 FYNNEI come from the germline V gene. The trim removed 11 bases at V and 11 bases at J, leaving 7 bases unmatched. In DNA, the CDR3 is TGTGCCTCACTAGCGGGAAGTGGGCAGTATTTT. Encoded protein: CASLAGSGQYF.

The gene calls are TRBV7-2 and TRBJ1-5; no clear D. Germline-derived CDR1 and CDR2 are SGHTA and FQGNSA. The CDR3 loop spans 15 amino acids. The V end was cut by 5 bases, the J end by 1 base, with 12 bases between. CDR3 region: CASSTLLGSNQPQHF. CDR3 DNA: TGTGCCAGCAGCACCCTCCTGGGGAGCAATCAGCCCCAGCATTTT. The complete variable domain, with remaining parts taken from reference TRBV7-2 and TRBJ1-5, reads GAGVSQSPSNKVTEKGKDVELRCDPISGHTALYWYRQSLGQGLEFLIYFQGNSAPDKSGLPSDRFSAERTGGSVSTLTIQRTQQEDSAVYLCASSTLLGSNQPQHFGDGTRLSIL.

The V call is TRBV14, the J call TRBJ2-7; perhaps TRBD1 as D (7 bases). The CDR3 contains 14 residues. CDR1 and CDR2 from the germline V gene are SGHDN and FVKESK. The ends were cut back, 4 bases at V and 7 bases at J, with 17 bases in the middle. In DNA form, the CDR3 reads TGTGCCAGCAGCCCGGGTCTGGCAGGGGGGGAGCAGTACTTC. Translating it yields CASSPGLAGGEQYF.

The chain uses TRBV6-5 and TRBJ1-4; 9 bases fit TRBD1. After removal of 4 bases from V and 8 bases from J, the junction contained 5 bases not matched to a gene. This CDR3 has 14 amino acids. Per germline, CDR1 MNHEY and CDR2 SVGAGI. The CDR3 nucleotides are TGTGCCAGCAGTTCGGACAGGGGAGGCGAAAAACTGTTTTTT. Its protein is CASSSDRGGEKLFF.

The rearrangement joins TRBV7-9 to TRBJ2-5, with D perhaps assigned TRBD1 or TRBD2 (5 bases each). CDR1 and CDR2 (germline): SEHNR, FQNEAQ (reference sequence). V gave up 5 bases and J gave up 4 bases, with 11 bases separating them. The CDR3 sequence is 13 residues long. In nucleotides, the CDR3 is TGTGCCAGCAGCCCTAAGGGACCAGAGACCCAGTACTTC. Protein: CASSPKGPETQYF.

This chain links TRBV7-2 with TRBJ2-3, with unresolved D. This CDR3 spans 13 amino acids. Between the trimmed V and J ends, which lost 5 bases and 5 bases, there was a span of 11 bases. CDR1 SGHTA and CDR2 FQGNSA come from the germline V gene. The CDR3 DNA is TGTGCCAGCAGCCCGTTTGTGAGAGATACGCAGTATTTT. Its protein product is CASSPFVRDTQYF. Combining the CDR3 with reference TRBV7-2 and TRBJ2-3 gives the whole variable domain GAGVSQSPSNKVTEKGKDVELRCDPISGHTALYWYRQSLGQGLEFLIYFQGNSAPDKSGLPSDRFSAERTGGSVSTLTIQRTQQEDSAVYLCASSPFVRDTQYFGPGTRLTVL.

CDR3 amino acids: CSVGSGGNTGELFF. In nucleotides, the CDR3 is TGCAGCGTTGGTTCGGGGGGGAACACCGGGGAGCTGTTTTTT. V gene TRBV29-1 combines with J gene TRBJ2-2; 7 nucleotides line up with TRBD2. With 4 bases clipped from V and 1 base from J, the junction kept 3 bases outside the gene matches. The CDR3 is 14 residues long. CDR1 and CDR2 (germline): SQVTM, ANQGSEA.

CDR3 bases: TGCGCCAGCAGCTTGAGTCCGAACACTGAAGCTTTCTTT. This codes for CASSLSPNTEAFF. The genes are TRBV5-1 and TRBJ1-1; D gene unclear. The CDR3 contains 13 residues. V was cut by 1 base and J by 1 base, with 5 bases left in between. Germline CDR1 reads SGHRS; CDR2 reads YFSETQ.

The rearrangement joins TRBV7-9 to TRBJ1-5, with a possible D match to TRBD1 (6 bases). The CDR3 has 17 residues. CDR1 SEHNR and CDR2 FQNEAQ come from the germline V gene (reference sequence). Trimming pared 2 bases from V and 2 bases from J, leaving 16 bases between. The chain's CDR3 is CASSLSYREGGNQPQHF. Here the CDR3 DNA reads TGTGCCAGCAGCTTAAGTTACAGGGAGGGTGGCAATCAGCCCCAGCATTTT.

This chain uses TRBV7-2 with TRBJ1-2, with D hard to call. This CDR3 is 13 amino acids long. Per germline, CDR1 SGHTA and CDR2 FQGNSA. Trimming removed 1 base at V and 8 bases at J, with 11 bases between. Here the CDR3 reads CASSLDPFYGYTF. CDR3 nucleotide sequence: TGTGCCAGCAGCTTAGATCCTTTTTACGGCTACACCTTC.

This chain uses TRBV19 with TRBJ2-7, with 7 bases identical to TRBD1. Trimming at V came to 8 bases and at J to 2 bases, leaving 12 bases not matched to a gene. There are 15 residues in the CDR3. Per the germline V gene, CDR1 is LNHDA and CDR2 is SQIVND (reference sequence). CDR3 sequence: CASGAPGTAAYEQYF. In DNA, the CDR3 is TGTGCCAGTGGGGCCCCCGGGACAGCCGCCTACGAGCAGTACTTC. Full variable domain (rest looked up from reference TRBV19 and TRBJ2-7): DGGITQSPKYLFRKEGQNVTLSCEQNLNHDAMYWYRQDPGQGLRLIYYSQIVNDFQKGDIAEGYSVSREKKESFPLTVTSAQKNPTAFYLCASGAPGTAAYEQYFGPGTRLTVT.

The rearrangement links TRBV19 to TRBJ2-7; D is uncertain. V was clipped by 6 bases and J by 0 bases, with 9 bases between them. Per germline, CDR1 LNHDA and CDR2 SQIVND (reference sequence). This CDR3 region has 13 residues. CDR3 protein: CASSPGFSYEQYF. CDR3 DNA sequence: TGTGCCAGTAGCCCGGGCTTCTCCTACGAGCAGTACTTC.

This chain's CDR3 is CASSQDQTGEAFF. The CDR3 DNA reads TGCGCCAGCAGCCAAGACCAGACGGGTGAAGCTTTCTTT. The genes are TRBV4-1 and TRBJ1-1; D ambiguous. Per germline, CDR1 MGHRA and CDR2 YSYEKL. V was trimmed by 0 bases and J by 7 bases, leaving 9 bases between them. The CDR3 is made up of 13 amino acids.

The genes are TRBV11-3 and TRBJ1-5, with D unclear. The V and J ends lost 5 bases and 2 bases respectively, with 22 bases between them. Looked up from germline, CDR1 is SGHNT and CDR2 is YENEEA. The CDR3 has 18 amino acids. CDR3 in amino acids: CASSPVGKPQLGNQPQHF. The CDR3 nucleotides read TGTGCCAGCAGCCCCGTGGGGAAACCTCAGCTGGGCAATCAGCCCCAGCATTTT.